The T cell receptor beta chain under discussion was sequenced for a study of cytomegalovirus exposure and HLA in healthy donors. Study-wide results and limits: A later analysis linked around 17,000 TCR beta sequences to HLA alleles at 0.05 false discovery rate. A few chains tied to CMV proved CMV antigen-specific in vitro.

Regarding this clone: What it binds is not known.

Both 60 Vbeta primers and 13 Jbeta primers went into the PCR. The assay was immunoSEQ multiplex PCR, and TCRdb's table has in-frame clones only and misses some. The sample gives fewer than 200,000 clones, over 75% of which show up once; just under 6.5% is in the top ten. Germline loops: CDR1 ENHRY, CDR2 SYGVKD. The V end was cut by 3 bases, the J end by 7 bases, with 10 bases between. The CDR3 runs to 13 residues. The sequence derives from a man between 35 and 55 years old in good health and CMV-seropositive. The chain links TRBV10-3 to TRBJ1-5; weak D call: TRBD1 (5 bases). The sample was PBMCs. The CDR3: CAISEGDYQPQHF. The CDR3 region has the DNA TGTGCCATCAGTGAAGGGGATTACCAGCCCCAGCATTTT.